This TCR beta chain came from a study of cytomegalovirus exposure and HLA in healthy donors. Broader study findings: Cytomegalovirus association was assigned to more than 150 TCR beta chains. The dataset shows that most TCR sequences were rare, while some public TCRs occurred in many donors. Subsequent analysis of the 100 to 150 validation repertoires found a tendency for first-cohort TCR clusters to co-occur.

Trimming pared 2 bases from V and 3 bases from J, leaving 13 bases between. The length of the CDR3 is 15 residues. Germline CDR1 and CDR2: MDHEN and SYDVKM. Sequencing was performed with immunoSEQ multiplex PCR; in TCRdb, only in-frame clones are kept and a portion is missing. The sample carries 110,000 or so clones, 88% recorded once. Donors came from a validation cohort of over a hundred subjects, distinct from the first 666-subject cohort. A note on this clone: Its antigen is as yet unknown.

This receptor was taken from a man aged 18 to 35 in good health and CMV-seronegative. The specimen sequenced was PBMCs. The chain combines TRBV28 with TRBJ1-1, with D possibly being TRBD1 (6 bases). The CDR3 nucleotides are TGTGCCAGCAGTTTAGGGACAAATCTTTACACTGAAGCTTTCTTT. Residues: CASSLGTNLYTEAFF.